Described below is a single T cell receptor (beta chain) sequence and its context. This clonotype was seen only a few times. Which antigen it targets is not known. Per-base quality was not reported, and no clone a single base away is much larger than it. Including cysteine and phenylalanine, the CDR3 has 14 amino acids. The kept DNA is CDR3 alone, 42 bases in frame from the first base. The germline V gene provides CDR1 LGHNA and CDR2 YNFKEQ. Compared with germline, V lacks 5 bases and J lacks 7 bases; bases without a gene match: 6. Systemically healthy Caucasian individuals from Russia, 39 in total and aged roughly 6 to 100 years, were included as donors. Around 10 milliliters of peripheral blood were collected from each donor into EDTA-treated Vacutainer tubes. PBMCs were isolated by Ficoll-Paque density-gradient centrifugation, with at least 7 million obtained per sample. Trizol reagent was used to extract total RNA from the PBMCs, yielding at least 5 micrograms per sample. The percentages of naive CD45RAhigh/CD27high T cells were determined by flow cytometry on a PBMC aliquot from every donor.

This record belongs to a study of blood T cells in healthy people across ages (dated by TCRdb to the mid-2010s). With regard to the full study: Template switching captured roughly one uniquely barcoded TCR beta cDNA molecule per two T cells in model experiments. Using deep sequencing normalized with unique cDNA molecular identifiers, the study measured how TCR beta repertoire diversity changes with age. Four age groups were formed from the donors: young (average approximately 17 years), middle-aged (approximately 41), aged (roughly 59) and long-lived (about 75). Two additional independent replicas of 1 million unique cDNA reads from the same blood draw were analyzed for two donors (one aged 18 to 29 and one aged 80 or older). To avoid experimental bias, donors of different ages were spread randomly across the sequencing lanes.

What the work shows at the level of the full study, not this receptor alone: The long-lived group showed more naive CD4+ T cells, fewer expanded clones and increased TCR diversity than the aged group, suggesting age selection. The CMV infection status of donors was not known, potentially confounding age-related changes in expanded clonotypes. Total diversity estimates from one million sequenced T cells were considered lower bounds and underestimates. Because profiling used bulk unsorted PBMCs, naive and antigen-experienced compartments could not be compared conclusively. Observed TCR beta diversity correlated strongly with the percentage of naive T cells measured by flow cytometry. As age increased, observed TCR beta diversity per million T cells dropped in a roughly linear way, and a significant reduction was already evident by age 40.

Receptor amplification or capture employed 5' RACE. The sample was run on an Illumina HiSeq 2500. The second PCR ran for roughly 6 to 11 cycles and used a J-beta primer mix along with a sample-barcoded 5' primer. A unique molecular identifier was introduced onto each TCR beta cDNA molecule by a template-switch 5' adaptor carrying 12 random nucleotides. At least 2.5 million CDR3-containing paired-end reads were obtained from each sample. First-strand cDNA was synthesized from all RNA with the Mint cDNA synthesis kit, primed by a TRBC-specific oligonucleotide. After uracil-DNA glycosylase treatment, a first 18-cycle PCR used universal primers M1SS and BC2_uni_R on all cDNA. The original methods were these. Each sample was normalized by randomly selecting 1 million high-quality reads, each carrying a distinct molecular identifier. Instead of being binned into consensus sequences, reads that shared molecular identifiers were thrown out. MiTCR, with a Q25 quality threshold and the strictest error-elimination algorithm, was used for CDR3 identification, clonotype clustering and error correction. Lower-bound total TCR beta diversity was estimated with a nonparametric unseen species model using Euler transformation. TCRdb cleaned the public reads at Q25 with fastp, built clones with MiXCR and kept in-frame beta chains. Every CDR3 protein is listed once, alongside the most common genes and DNA of its rows. TCRdb assigned the V and J calls; the authors' analysis was not used. Within this sample are 1,500,000 or so distinct CDR3 sequences, with 35% to 45% of them counted one time only. More than 4% of the sample is taken by the ten largest.

The sequence links TRBV4-2 to TRBJ1-2, with 11 bases aligning to TRBD1. The TCR was taken from a woman aged 18-29 years in good health. Material: blood. The DNA sequence is TGTGCCAGCAGCGCCGCCGGGACAGGGGGTGGCTACACCTTC. Translated, it reads CASSAAGTGGGYTF.